The T cell receptor (beta chain) under discussion was sequenced for a study of blood T cell repertoires in COVID-19. Study-level background: The samples span acute and convalescent COVID-19 from the United States, Italy and Spain. PBMCs, B-cell-depleted T cells, or T cells were the source of the cDNA or gDNA that made up the material.

Per the original methods: Researchers report that nucleated cell counts were estimated from reference gene primer amplification. Repertoires were generated with immunoSEQ multiplex PCR, while TCRdb's copy carries only in-frame clones and drops some. V, J and clone size are taken as reported in that table, and D and trimming were inferred from the DNA itself. The sample lists tens of thousands of clones, around 90% occurring once. While infection was still active, Seattle patients were enrolled and then followed longitudinally. In this sample, this clone turned up a few times. J was trimmed by 7 bases and V by 3 bases; bases with no gene match: 2. The CDR3 contains 14 residues. Germline V gene sequence: CDR1 SGHKS, CDR2 YYEKEE (reference sequence).

The chain employs TRBV5-5 and TRBJ2-2; 11 nucleotides agree with TRBD2. The receptor comes from a man aged 40-50 years with COVID-19, enrolled during active disease. Sequencing input: peripheral blood. The CDR3 protein is CASSSGLAVGELFF. Here the CDR3 DNA reads TGTGCCAGCAGCTCGGGACTAGCGGTCGGGGAGCTGTTTTTT.